This TCR beta chain came from a study of post-analysis software for immune sequencing data. Comment on this clonotype: Antigen unknown.

Study-level results: Versus controls, multiple sclerosis patients showed significantly lower diversity (normalized Chao1). Five or six TRBV segments were more frequent in patients than controls; TRBV5-6, TRBV5-1 and TRBV20-1 belonged to this group.

Losses at the gene ends were 5 bases for V and 1 base for J; bases not matched to a gene: 13. From germline, CDR1 is SEHNR and CDR2 FQNEAQ (reference sequence). The CDR3 is made up of 18 amino acids. cDNA libraries for TCR beta contained unique molecular identifiers. T cells numbering about 0.85 to 11 million yielded cDNA molecules that totaled roughly 500,000. Via MiXCR, TCRdb re-called the PCR reads, giving one row per CDR3 protein. Of 350,000 to 450,000 distinct CDR3 sequences detected, roughly 35% appear once; the ten largest clones hold 13%. This receptor was identified in a girl aged 5-17 years with multiple sclerosis. The chain couples TRBV7-9 to TRBJ1-3, with 8 bases lining up with TRBD1. The sequenced sample was blood. CDR3: CASSARQGSMRSGNTIYF. CDR3 DNA sequence: TGTGCCAGCAGCGCTCGACAGGGGTCCATGAGATCTGGAAACACCATATATTTT.